One sample yielded the 22 T cell receptor beta chains listed below, sequenced in a study of OX40 agonist ivuxolimab in advanced cancers. Repertoires were generated with immunoSEQ multiplex PCR, while TCRdb's copy carries only in-frame clones and drops some. The table includes tens of thousands of clones, around nine tenths detected once. The sample in question was CD4+ or CD8+ T cells sorted from blood, obtained in a trial of the OX40 agonist ivuxolimab. All receptors come from an adult with an advanced solid tumor such as melanoma, head and neck, liver or kidney cancer.

V is TRBV7-9 and J is TRBJ1-4; 8 positions match TRBD1. The CDR3 spans 17 residues. Per the germline V gene, CDR1 is SEHNR and CDR2 is FQNEAQ (reference sequence). With V trimmed by 5 bases and J by 4 bases, 12 bases remained unmatched. The CDR3 reads CASSTSLQGDGNEKLFF. DNA of the CDR3: TGTGCCAGCAGCACTTCTCTACAGGGGGACGGTAATGAAAAACTGTTTTTT.

This clone appeared once. The chain uses TRBV6-5 and TRBJ1-5; possibly TRBD1 for D (5 bases). Per the germline V gene, CDR1 is MNHEY and CDR2 is SVGAGI. Between the trimmed V and J ends, which lost 0 bases and 8 bases, there was a span of 11 bases. The CDR3 has 14 residues. Here the CDR3 reads CASSYSGEKKPQHF. CDR3 nucleotide sequence: TGTGCCAGCAGTTACTCGGGGGAGAAAAAGCCCCAGCATTTT.

The rearrangement uses TRBV30 and TRBJ1-2; D uncertain. Looked up from germline, CDR1 is GTSNPN and CDR2 is SVGIG (reference sequence). V lost 3 bases to trimming and J lost 3 bases, with 11 bases between them. This CDR3 comprises 13 residues. This chain's CDR3 is CAWRRTRDYGYTF. CDR3 coding DNA: TGTGCCTGGAGAAGAACAAGGGACTATGGCTACACCTTC.

The J gene is TRBJ2-7, the V gene TRBV28; a possible D gene is TRBD1 (6 bases). The CDR3 sequence is 14 residues long. The germline V gene encodes CDR1 MDHEN and CDR2 SYDVKM. V was cut by 5 bases and J by 0 bases, with 11 bases left in between. The CDR3 sequence: CASSPRTDSYEQYF. The DNA for the CDR3 is TGTGCCAGCAGTCCGCGGACAGACTCCTACGAGCAGTACTTC.

The chain couples TRBV6-6 to TRBJ1-1; TRBD1 matches 7 bases. The V segment lost 6 bases and the J segment 0 bases; nucleotides outside the gene matches: 7. In germline, CDR1 is MNHNY, CDR2 SVGAGI (reference sequence). The CDR3 extends over 15 amino acids. This CDR3 is CASRRTGYLNTEAFF. The CDR3 nucleotides read TGTGCCAGCAGACGGACAGGATACCTGAACACTGAAGCTTTCTTT.

Here the CDR3 DNA reads TGTGCCAGCAGCTCGACTTCCTACGAGCAGTACTTC. Translating it yields CASSSTSYEQYF. The V call is TRBV7-2, the J call TRBJ2-7, with unresolved D. Germline-derived CDR1 and CDR2 are SGHTA and FQGNSA. Trimming stripped 4 bases from V and 1 base from J, with 5 bases between. The CDR3 totals 12 residues.

The rearrangement uses TRBV9 and TRBJ2-7, with TRBD1 matching over 7 bases. CDR3 length: 14 amino acids. The ends lost 0 bases at V and 4 bases at J; junction bases unmatched: 4. CDR1 and CDR2 (germline): SGDLS, YYNGEE. CDR3: CASSVDMTGYEQYF. CDR3 coding DNA: TGTGCCAGCAGCGTAGATATGACAGGGTACGAGCAGTACTTC.

The V call is TRBV6-5, the J call TRBJ1-1; D remains ambiguous. Per germline, CDR1 MNHEY and CDR2 SVGAGI. This CDR3 has 14 amino acids. V was cut by 5 bases and J by 0 bases, with 10 bases left in between. The CDR3 reads CASSPRTLNTEAFF. The CDR3 nucleotides are TGTGCCAGCAGTCCGAGGACCTTGAACACTGAAGCTTTCTTT.

The gene calls are TRBV5-5 and TRBJ2-5; D unresolved. The CDR3 runs 15 residues. CDR1 SGHKS and CDR2 YYEKEE come from the germline V gene (reference sequence). Trimming left V 1 base short and J 1 base short, with 11 bases between. This CDR3 is CASSLYGVPQETQYF. Written as DNA, the CDR3 is TGTGCCAGCAGCTTGTATGGGGTACCCCAAGAGACCCAGTACTTC.

The rearrangement uses TRBV27 and TRBJ2-7, with D perhaps TRBD1 (5 bases). The CDR3 has 14 amino acids. Germline assignment: CDR1 MNHEY and CDR2 SMNVEV (reference sequence). V lost 4 bases and J lost 2, with 12 bases in between. CDR3 in amino acids: CASSYRGSAYEQYF. The DNA for the CDR3 is TGTGCCAGCAGTTATAGGGGCAGCGCCTACGAGCAGTACTTC.

This clone was seen a few times. This sequence joins TRBV30 and TRBJ1-6; D unresolved. V was trimmed by 1 base and J by 3 bases, leaving 16 bases between them. The germline V gene encodes CDR1 GTSNPN and CDR2 SVGIG (reference sequence). The CDR3 length is 17 residues. The chain's CDR3 is CAWSETVGQVYNSPLHF. CDR3 DNA sequence: TGTGCCTGGAGTGAAACAGTAGGCCAGGTCTATAATTCACCCCTCCACTTT.

This clone has only a few counts. This chain uses TRBV6-1 with TRBJ2-7; TRBD2 matches at 10 bases. From germline, CDR1 is MNHNS and CDR2 SASEGT. This CDR3 spans 15 amino acids. V lost 4 bases to trimming and J lost 5 bases; unmatched junction nucleotides: 8. The CDR3 nucleotides read TGTGCCAGCAGTGTATGGACTAGCGGTCGCGACGAGCAGTACTTC. It translates to CASSVWTSGRDEQYF.

This clone has only a few counts. The chain has TRBV9 and TRBJ1-5; no clear D gene. The CDR3 length is 14 residues. Germline CDR1 SGDLS, CDR2 YYNGEE. V was shortened by 5 bases and J by 1 base, with 10 bases between the two germline ends. The CDR3 DNA reads as TGTGCCAGCAGTAGGCCTCCAAGCAATCAGCCCCAGCATTTT. Its protein is CASSRPPSNQPQHF.

The V gene is TRBV30, the J gene TRBJ1-1; the D is unclear. This CDR3 is 13 amino acids long. In germline, CDR1 is GTSNPN, CDR2 SVGIG (reference sequence). V lost 0 bases to trimming and J lost 0 bases, with 5 bases between them. The CDR3 loop is CAWSVSVNTEAFF. The CDR3 bases are TGTGCCTGGAGTGTTAGCGTGAACACTGAAGCTTTCTTT.

V usage is TRBV7-2 and J usage is TRBJ2-1; tentative D call: TRBD2 (6 bases). The CDR3 contains 16 residues. Germline V lookup: CDR1 SGHTA, CDR2 FQGNSA. V was clipped by 6 bases and J by 3 bases, with 18 bases between them. CDR3 in amino acids: CASRISVSSDYNEQFF. DNA for the CDR3: TGTGCCAGCAGAATTAGCGTATCTAGCGACTACAATGAGCAGTTCTTC.

The chain joins TRBV7-9 to TRBJ2-6; 7 positions match TRBD1. From germline, CDR1 is SEHNR and CDR2 FQNEAQ (reference sequence). The CDR3 extends over 15 amino acids. Trimming cost V 4 bases and J 3 bases; bases outside gene matches: 3. The CDR3 nucleotides read TGTGCCAGCAGCTCCACAGGGGATGGGGCCAACGTCCTGACTTTC. Translating gives CASSSTGDGANVLTF.

The rearrangement links TRBV6-6 to TRBJ2-7, with 10 bases identical to TRBD1. The germline V gene has CDR1 MNHNY and CDR2 SVGAGI (reference sequence). V lost 6 bases and J lost 3; bases outside the gene matches: 5. The CDR3 length is 14 residues. The DNA of the CDR3 is TGTGCCAGCAGCCCGGGACAGGGGTTCTACGAGCAGTACTTC. It translates to CASSPGQGFYEQYF.

V gene TRBV7-2 combines with J gene TRBJ1-2; D is undetermined. This CDR3 is built from 15 residues. V lost 1 base, J lost 4 bases, and 13 bases lay in between. CDR1 and CDR2 (germline): SGHTA, FQGNSA. The CDR3 here is CASSLVLGSSYGYTF. Here the CDR3 DNA reads TGTGCCAGCAGCTTAGTCCTGGGGTCCTCCTATGGCTACACCTTC.

V is TRBV4-3 and J is TRBJ2-7, with 13 bases aligning to TRBD2. The CDR3 is 15 amino acids. J gave up 2 bases and V 3 bases, and 1 base lay outside the gene matches. Germline V gives CDR1 LGHNA, CDR2 YSLEER. CDR3 DNA: TGCGCCAGCAGCCATGGGACTAGCGGGGCCTACGAGCAGTACTTC. It yields the protein CASSHGTSGAYEQYF.

CDR3 in amino acids: CASSAEKQYF. The CDR3 nucleotides read TGTGCCAGCAGCGCCGAAAAGCAGTACTTC. The chain couples TRBV7-9 to TRBJ2-7, with D hard to call. The germline CDR1 and CDR2 sequences are SEHNR and FQNEAQ (reference sequence). The V end lost 5 bases, the J end lost 8 bases, and 7 bases lay between the germline ends. This CDR3 is 10 amino acids long.

The J gene is TRBJ1-3, the V gene TRBV13; TRBD1 matches at 9 bases. The CDR3 covers 16 residues. After removal of 6 bases from V and 2 bases from J, the junction contained 8 bases not matched to a gene. Germline loops: CDR1 PRHDT, CDR2 FYEKMQ (reference sequence). The CDR3 nucleotides read TGTGCCAGCAGGATCGACAGGGGGGCGGCTGGAAACACCATATATTTT. Protein product: CASRIDRGAAGNTIYF.

V gene TRBV28 combines with J gene TRBJ1-1; possible D gene TRBD1, 6 bases. The CDR3 has 15 residues. From germline, CDR1 is MDHEN and CDR2 SYDVKM. Trimming left V 1 base short and J 7 bases short, with 16 bases between. CDR3: CASSLSQGLNGEAFF. In DNA, the CDR3 is TGTGCCAGCAGTTTATCGCAGGGGCTAAATGGTGAAGCTTTCTTT.